This record concerns one T cell receptor (beta chain) sequence. The antigen is undetermined. Other DNA sequences in the same sample also yield this CDR3. The data originate from a study of coeliac disease. As for the study in general: Without high-resolution HLA typing, biased TRBV7-2 usage was examined as a proof of principle. Overall study results and limits: According to the authors, this method cannot detect gliadin-specific T cells in an unbiased way.

Produced via immunoSEQ multiplex PCR; TCRdb's table is partial and in-frame only. The sample has approximately 2,500 clones, approximately 72% seen once. Each fraction contributed one roughly 500,000-cell aliquot for sequencing. The length of the CDR3 is 14 residues. The junction had 10 bases not matched to a gene; V was cut back by 4 bases and J by 10 bases. Germline lookup yields CDR1 SGHRS and CDR2 YFSETQ. Sequenced sample: lamina propria lymphocytes from the gut. The receptor was derived from a woman in her seventies with celiac disease on a gluten-free diet. The rearrangement uses TRBV5-1 and TRBJ1-4, with 7 bases fitting TRBD1. In DNA form, the CDR3 reads TGCGCCAGCAGCCAGGGGCAGGGGGACGGAAAACTGTTTTTT. This codes for CASSQGQGDGKLFF.